Listed below are T cell receptor beta chains from one sample, sequenced in a study of blood T cell repertoires in COVID-19. Libraries were prepared by immunoSEQ multiplex PCR; TCRdb keeps only in-frame clonotypes and omits some of them. The table has some 90,000 clones, more than 80% seen once. Sequenced input: peripheral blood. The receptors shown here come from a woman in her 70s with acute or convalescent COVID-19. Both conserved end residues are part of each CDR3. The order of the fields is CDR3 DNA, CDR3 protein, clone size, J gene, V gene, D gene. The D gene is left open where the match is weak. Part of the rows lack a size; the others show once, few, many or a class for expanded clones.

TGTGCCCAAGAGACAGGGAACTATGGCTACACCTTC,CAQETGNYGYTF,-,TRBJ1-2,TRBV30,TRBD1
TGTGCCAGCAGCTTAATTCAGGGGGTTCCGTATTTGGCCAAAAACATTCAGTACTTC,CASSLIQGVPYLAKNIQYF,once,TRBJ2-4,TRBV7-3,TRBD1
TGCGCCAGCAGCTGGACAGGGGAGGACACTGAAGCTTTCTTT,CASSWTGEDTEAFF,many,TRBJ1-1,TRBV5-1,TRBD1
TGTGCCAGCAGTTGGGGCAGTTCCTACGAGCAGTACTTC,CASSWGSSYEQYF,once,TRBJ2-7,TRBV28,-
TGTGCCAGCAGCCGTAACCACTTACTCAATGAGCAGTTCTTC,CASSRNHLLNEQFF,-,TRBJ2-1,TRBV3-1/TRBV3-2,-
TGTGCCAGCAGTTACTCCGGGACAGAGGGAGAGCAGTACTTC,CASSYSGTEGEQYF,-,TRBJ2-7,TRBV6-2/TRBV6-3,TRBD1
TGTGCCAGCAGGGCCGAGGGGGCCCATTATGGCTACACCTTC,CASRAEGAHYGYTF,once,TRBJ1-2,TRBV25-1,TRBD1
TGTGCCAGCAGTATACAGGGGTCTTCCTACAATGAGCAGTTCTTC,CASSIQGSSYNEQFF,-,TRBJ2-1,TRBV2,TRBD1
TGTGCCAGCAGCCAGATCCTAGGACAGGTACCACGGGAGCAGTACTTC,CASSQILGQVPREQYF,-,TRBJ2-7,TRBV4-2,TRBD1
TGTGCCAGCAGCTTATTAGGGACAGTCCCCTCCGAGCAGTACTTC,CASSLLGTVPSEQYF,-,TRBJ2-7,TRBV7-9,TRBD1
TGTGCCAGCAGCGTAGGGCAGGGGGCTGGCACCGGGGAGCTGTTTTTT,CASSVGQGAGTGELFF,few,TRBJ2-2,TRBV9,TRBD1
TGTGCCAGCAGCCCGGAGGGTCTTAGCAATCAGCCCCAGCATTTT,CASSPEGLSNQPQHF,once,TRBJ1-5,TRBV5-5,-
TGTGCCAGCAGCGAACACTCCTACGAGCAGTACTTC,CASSEHSYEQYF,-,TRBJ2-7,TRBV6-2/TRBV6-3,-
TGTGCCAGCAGTGGAGTAGCGGGACCCTACGAGCAGTACTTC,CASSGVAGPYEQYF,-,TRBJ2-7,TRBV7-2,TRBD2
TGTGCCAGCAGCGTAGAAGTGGGAGAGGGCAATGAGCAGTTCTTC,CASSVEVGEGNEQFF,-,TRBJ2-1,TRBV9,-
TGTGCCAGCAGCCGCCTCGTAGCGGGGGGCACAGATACGCAGTATTTT,CASSRLVAGGTDTQYF,-,TRBJ2-3,TRBV7-6,TRBD2
TGCGCCAGCAGCGGGGGGACTAGCGGGAGTAATTACTACGAGCAGTACTTC,CASSGGTSGSNYYEQYF,-,TRBJ2-7,TRBV5-1,TRBD2
TGTGCCAGCAGCGATACCGGGGGGAACACCGGGGAGCTGTTTTTT,CASSDTGGNTGELFF,-,TRBJ2-2,TRBV7-9,-
TGTGCCAGTAGTAGGGGGATAACAGGGGGCGAAGAGACCCAGTACTTC,CASSRGITGGEETQYF,-,TRBJ2-5,TRBV19,TRBD1
TGTGCCAGCAGCTTAGCCCGGTGGGACAGGGGGCTCGCTGAAGCTTTCTTT,CASSLARWDRGLAEAFF,-,TRBJ1-1,TRBV7-6,TRBD1
TGTGCCAGCAGCGCAACAACAAGAGAGACCCAGTACTTC,CASSATTRETQYF,-,TRBJ2-5,TRBV7-2,-
TGTGCCAGCAGCTTTATTACAGCCGGTTGGGATGGCTACACCTTC,CASSFITAGWDGYTF,-,TRBJ1-2,TRBV7-9,-
TGTGCCAGCCTCGATAAGGACAGGGAAGTAGAGACCCAGTACTTC,CASLDKDREVETQYF,-,TRBJ2-5,TRBV21-1,-
TGCAGCGTTGCTAGCGGGAGGGTTTTGGATGAGCAGTTCTTC,CSVASGRVLDEQFF,-,TRBJ2-1,TRBV29-1,TRBD2
TGTGCCAGCAGCCTACAGACAGGTTATAATTCACCCCTCCACTTT,CASSLQTGYNSPLHF,-,TRBJ1-6,TRBV5-4,-
TGTGCCAGCAGCCAAGTGGGACAAAGCACCGGGGAGCTGTTTTTT,CASSQVGQSTGELFF,once,TRBJ2-2,TRBV4-2,-
TGTGCCAGCAGTTTATCGAGGAGGAATGGGGCGGGATACGAGCAGTACTTC,CASSLSRRNGAGYEQYF,-,TRBJ2-7,TRBV27,-
TGCGCCAGCAGCCCCGGGGGACAGACACAATCCTACAATGAGCAGTTCTTC,CASSPGGQTQSYNEQFF,-,TRBJ2-1,TRBV5-1,-
TGTGCCAGCAGCCAACTACTAGCGGGAGGGGGAATTTCTTCCTACAATGAGCAGTTCTTC,CASSQLLAGGGISSYNEQFF,-,TRBJ2-1,TRBV3-1/TRBV3-2,TRBD2
TGTGCCAGCAGCTTTCTAACGTACGAGCAGTACTTC,CASSFLTYEQYF,-,TRBJ2-7,TRBV7-9,-
TGTGCCAGCAGTGCCTTAGGACTTGCCCCAGGGGCCAACGTCCTGACTTTC,CASSALGLAPGANVLTF,-,TRBJ2-6,TRBV5-4,-
TGCGCCAGCAGTCAATCGCGGGAGCGAGACACCATATATTTT,CASSQSRERDTIYF,-,TRBJ1-3,TRBV23-1,-
TGCGCCAGCAGCTTGGTCGGACTAGCGGGAGCGGGCTCCTACGAGCAGTACTTC,CASSLVGLAGAGSYEQYF,-,TRBJ2-7,TRBV5-1,TRBD2
TGCGCCAGCAGCCAATTACAGGGCCTCGAAGCTTTCTTT,CASSQLQGLEAFF,-,TRBJ1-1,TRBV5-1,-
TGTGCCAGCAGCTTGGGACTAGCGGGATTAGATACGCAGTATTTT,CASSLGLAGLDTQYF,-,TRBJ2-3,TRBV7-9,TRBD2
TGTGCCAGCAAAGCGGGGGGTTCCTACAATGAGCAGTTCTTC,CASKAGGSYNEQFF,-,TRBJ2-1,TRBV19,TRBD2
TGTGCCAGCAGCTTAGTTTCTACCGGCGGGGAGCTGTTTTTT,CASSLVSTGGELFF,-,TRBJ2-2,TRBV7-8,-
TGTGCCATCAGTGAGTCTGGGCGGGGGAGAACTGAAGCTTTCTTT,CAISESGRGRTEAFF,-,TRBJ1-1,TRBV10-3,-
TGCGCCAGCAGCTTGGCGTTACAGGGGGCTACGACCTACAATGAGCAGTTCTTC,CASSLALQGATTYNEQFF,-,TRBJ2-1,TRBV5-1,TRBD1
TGTGCCTGGAGTGTAAGCAGCAATCAGCCCCAGCATTTT,CAWSVSSNQPQHF,-,TRBJ1-5,TRBV30,-
TGCGCCAGCAGCTTGTCAGGGGTCGGAGGCGAGCAGTACTTC,CASSLSGVGGEQYF,-,TRBJ2-7,TRBV5-1,-
TGTGCCAGCAGCCTCCGGGACAGGGGATTAGGCGAGCAGTACTTC,CASSLRDRGLGEQYF,-,TRBJ2-7,TRBV7-2,TRBD1
TGTGCCAGCAGCCACGGGGGGAATCCGCCCCAGCATTTT,CASSHGGNPPQHF,-,TRBJ1-5,TRBV28,-
TGTGCCATCAGTGAGGGACAGGGGGGCACCGGGGAGCTGTTTTTT,CAISEGQGGTGELFF,few,TRBJ2-2,TRBV10-3,TRBD1
TGTGCCAGCAGACGGAAGCGGACAGGCGATAATTCACCCCTCCACTTT,CASRRKRTGDNSPLHF,-,TRBJ1-6,TRBV28,TRBD1
TGTGCCTGCGCGGCCCTCTCTGGAAACACCATATATTTT,CACAALSGNTIYF,-,TRBJ1-3,TRBV30,-
TGTGCCAGCTCACTCCGACTAGCACTTAGGGAGACCCAGTACTTC,CASSLRLALRETQYF,-,TRBJ2-5,TRBV18,TRBD2
TGTGCCAGCTCGCCAGGACAGAGCAATCAGCCCCAGCATTTT,CASSPGQSNQPQHF,once,TRBJ1-5,TRBV18,-
TGTGCCAGCAGCCGGACTTTAGTGACGAACACTGAAGCTTTCTTT,CASSRTLVTNTEAFF,-,TRBJ1-1,TRBV9,-
TGCGCCAGCAGCCTCAGCGGGGGGGGATTTGGTGAGCAGTTCTTC,CASSLSGGGFGEQFF,-,TRBJ2-1,TRBV5-1,TRBD2
TGTGCCAGCAGCTTAGGTCACAGGGCTGGCGAGCAGTACTTC,CASSLGHRAGEQYF,-,TRBJ2-7,TRBV11-1,-
TGTGCCAGTAGTATCGACGGGGTCTCCTACAATGAGCAGTTCTTC,CASSIDGVSYNEQFF,-,TRBJ2-1,TRBV19,-
TGTGCCAGCAGTTTCCTACGGGGAAACACAGATACGCAGTATTTT,CASSFLRGNTDTQYF,-,TRBJ2-3,TRBV27,-
TGTGCCAGCAGTTACGGGGGGATTAATGAAAAACTGTTTTTT,CASSYGGINEKLFF,-,TRBJ1-4,TRBV6-5,-
TGTGCCAGCAGCACAGGGACAGGGCGATATCAGCCCCAGCATTTT,CASSTGTGRYQPQHF,-,TRBJ1-5,TRBV5-8,TRBD1